This entry features one TCR beta chain sequence. This clonotype was seen a few times. It has no known antigen specificity. Within one base of it there is no much larger clone, and no base qualities were kept. This sample was sequenced with an Illumina NovaSeq 6000. TCRalpha and TCRbeta cDNA libraries were built by 5'RACE with constant-segment primers, adding sample barcodes and unique molecular identifiers. Trizol reagent was used to extract RNA from every sample. Library amplification was performed in two PCR steps, and a second sample barcode and Illumina TruSeq adapters were introduced in the second step. Sequencing of libraries was performed on an Illumina NovaSeq with 2 x 150 bp paired-end reads. As for the original processing: The reads were demultiplexed and collapsed into UMI-guided consensus sequences using migec v1.2.7. Using mixcr v2.1.11, UMI consensuses were aligned to TRA and TRB V and J templates and then assembled into clonotypes. Expanded or contracted clonotypes were those called significant by both edgeR and NoisET, with noise models trained on biological replicates. For edgeR calls, the thresholds were a false discovery rate-adjusted p below 0.01 and a log2 fold-change of 1. PCA with hierarchical clustering of max-normalized trajectories of the 1000 most abundant clonotypes was used as exploratory dynamics analysis. The CD4 or CD8 phenotype of responding clones was assigned using the separately sequenced CD4+ and CD8+ repertoires. TCRdb reanalyzed the raw reads on its own, using fastp at Q25 for trimming and MiXCR for clone calling, and kept in-frame beta chains. Each CDR3 protein gets just one entry, which takes the most common genes and DNA from the rows behind it. TCRdb assigned the V and J calls; the authors' analysis was not used. The table for this sample lists some 300,000 distinct CDR3 sequences; roughly 19% of them were counted only once. The ten largest clonotypes hold around 21% of the sample.

The data belong to a study of T-cell memory formation after mild COVID-19 (dated by TCRdb to the early 2020s). Background for the entire study: Most TCR sequence clusters were specific to one of the two donors. In a couple of donors, T-cell clones that expanded and contracted after mild COVID-19 were followed by sequencing TCRalpha and TCRbeta repertoires longitudinally. The cohort was made up of two young adult volunteers, one female and one male, who were previously healthy.

Findings and caveats that apply to the study as a whole: Clones contracting from day 15 to 85 had balanced CD4/CD8 phenotypes, while a second wave expanding from day 15 to 37 was biased towards CD4+. Only a couple of mild cases were covered in the study, and larger cohorts including severe cases with pre-infection samples were considered necessary. Whether the second-wave clones peaking on day 37 were SARS-CoV-2 specific was not confirmed. Contracting CD4+ clones appeared mostly in the CM and EM memory subsets, whereas CD8+ clones were enriched in EMRA. Some responding clones were detected in pre-infection memory, which suggested that pre-existing cross-reactive memory T cells had joined the SARS-CoV-2 response.

Ficoll-Paque density gradient centrifugation was the method used to isolate PBMCs. Material: PBMCs or a T cell subset sorted from them (not recorded which). This receptor was identified in a man in his late teens or twenties who had mild COVID-19 (a few samples of this study predate the infection). The sample titles of this study are shuffled in the database, so cell type and time point are left out; the donor was told from shared clones.

The CDR3 sequence is CASSLQGGGSFGYTF. Here is the DNA: TGTGCCAGCAGCCTACAGGGTGGTGGTTCTTTTGGCTACACCTTC. Recombination joined TRBV3-1 with TRBJ1-2, with TRBD1 perhaps the D gene, on 6 matching bases. According to the germline V gene (reference sequence), CDR1 reads LGHDT and CDR2 reads YNNKEL. The CDR3 measures 15 amino acids from cysteine to phenylalanine. The DNA shown is the 45-base CDR3, in frame from base 1. Trimming removed 4 bases from V and 7 bases from J, leaving 19 bases between the germline ends.